This T cell receptor beta chain was observed in a study of T-cell reconstitution after alpha-beta-depleted transplantation in children. A TCRbeta library incorporating unique molecular identifiers was prepared. TCRdb re-derived calls from the PCR reads in MiXCR, one entry per CDR3 protein. Of around 96,000 distinct CDR3 sequences detected, 12% appear once; the ten largest clones hold around 14%. CDR1 and CDR2 (germline): SQVTM, ANQGSEA. Trimming left V 3 bases short and J 0 bases short, with 15 bases between. The CDR3 extends over 15 amino acids. This clonotype has ten or more counts. V is TRBV29-1 and J is TRBJ2-7, with a tentative D call TRBD1 (6 bases). This receptor was obtained from a human donor who donated a stem cell graft to a child with inherited bone marrow failure. This sample comprised PBMCs from the stem cell graft donor, obtained from the stem cell graft. CDR3 DNA sequence: TGCAGCGTTGACCCCGGGCAGGGGAGCTCCTACGAGCAGTACTTC. Residues: CSVDPGQGSSYEQYF.